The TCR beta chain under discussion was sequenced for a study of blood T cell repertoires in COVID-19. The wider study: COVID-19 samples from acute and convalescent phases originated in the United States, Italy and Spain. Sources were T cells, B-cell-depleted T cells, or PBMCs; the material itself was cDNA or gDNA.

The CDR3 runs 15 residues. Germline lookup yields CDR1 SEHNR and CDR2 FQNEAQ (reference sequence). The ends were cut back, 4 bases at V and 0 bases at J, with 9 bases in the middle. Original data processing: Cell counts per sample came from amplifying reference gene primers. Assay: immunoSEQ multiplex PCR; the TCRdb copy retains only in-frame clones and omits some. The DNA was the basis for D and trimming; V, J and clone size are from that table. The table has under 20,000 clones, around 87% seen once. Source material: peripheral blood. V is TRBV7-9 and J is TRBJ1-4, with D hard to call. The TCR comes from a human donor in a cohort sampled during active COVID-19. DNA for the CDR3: TGTGCCAGCAGCTCGCGACTTGCAACTAATGAAAAACTGTTTTTT. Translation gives CASSSRLATNEKLFF.